This passage covers 15 T cell receptor beta chains from one sample sequenced in a study of shared clonotypes between healthy human individuals. Sequencing was performed with immunoSEQ multiplex PCR; in TCRdb, only in-frame clones are kept and a portion is missing. The table lists more than 400,000 clones, 81% of them singletons. Sequencing was done on a sample of PBMCs. Receptors originate from a woman aged 35 to 49 in good health. Some clones in this sample may be carry-over from other donors' samples.

V usage is TRBV6-1 and J usage is TRBJ2-2; the D is unclear. The germline V gene has CDR1 MNHNS and CDR2 SASEGT. The CDR3 consists of 12 residues. Trimming took 7 bases from V and 4 from J, leaving 7 bases between them. The CDR3 protein is CASTLRTGELFF. CDR3 nucleotide sequence: TGTGCCAGCACCCTTCGCACCGGGGAGCTGTTTTTT.

In the case of this clone: A read error is the likely source, as a far larger clone sits one nucleotide away. The chain uses TRBV2 and TRBJ2-2; 10 bases are a match to TRBD1. This CDR3 contains 14 residues. With V trimmed by 7 bases and J by 4 bases, 3 bases remained unmatched. CDR1 SNHLY and CDR2 FYNNEI come from the germline V gene. CDR3 amino acids: CASMGQGSTGELFF. In DNA, the CDR3 is TGTGCCAGCATGGGACAGGGGTCCACCGGGGAGCTGTTTTTT.

The chain is built from TRBV16 and TRBJ2-5; 7 nucleotides match TRBD2. Trimming took 0 bases from V and 9 from J; bases not matched to a gene: 7. Germline V gives CDR1 KGHSY, CDR2 FQNENV. This CDR3 region has 14 residues. In DNA, the CDR3 is TGTGCCAGCAGCCAATCCGGACAAGGGAGGGCCCAGTACTTC. Translating gives CASSQSGQGRAQYF.

This clone was counted once. The chain employs TRBV7-2 and TRBJ1-5, with 7 bases that match TRBD1. The V and J ends lost 5 bases and 2 bases, in that order; junction bases with no gene match: 6. The CDR3 has 15 amino acids. Germline CDR1 SGHTA, CDR2 FQGNSA. For the CDR3, the DNA is TGTGCCAGCAGCACTAACAGGGGCCGCAATCAGCCCCAGCATTTT. It codes for CASSTNRGRNQPQHF.

The chain uses TRBV18 and TRBJ2-5; no clear D. The CDR3 is 15 residues long. From germline, CDR1 is KGHSH and CDR2 LQKENI. Trimming took 2 bases from V and 4 from J, leaving 14 bases between them. The DNA of the CDR3 is TGTGCCAGCTCACCAATCAAGGACGGTGGAGAGACCCAGTACTTC. Protein: CASSPIKDGGETQYF.

There are many counts of this clone. The rearrangement joins TRBV5-1 to TRBJ2-1, with 9 bases aligning to TRBD1. V lost 3 bases and J lost 5; bases outside the gene matches: 9. The CDR3 has 16 residues. Germline assignment: CDR1 SGHRS and CDR2 YFSETQ. CDR3 protein: CASSYDPGQGNNEQFF. DNA of the CDR3: TGCGCCAGCAGCTACGACCCGGGACAGGGCAACAATGAGCAGTTCTTC.

In regard to this clone: A far larger clone lies a single base away; this is likely a read error. This chain joins TRBV7-2 and TRBJ2-7; perhaps TRBD1 as D (6 bases). Germline V gives CDR1 SGHTA, CDR2 FQGNSA. The CDR3 runs 14 residues. The CDR3 nucleotides read TGTGCCAGCAGCTCGCAGGGGACGTCCTACGAGCGGTACTTC. Translation gives CASSSQGTSYERYF.

This rearrangement joins TRBV7-9 to TRBJ1-1; 9 bases align to TRBD1. This CDR3 contains 15 residues. Germline lookup yields CDR1 SEHNR and CDR2 FQNEAQ (reference sequence). The V and J ends lost 5 bases and 1 base, in that order; junction bases with no gene match: 5. CDR3 DNA sequence: TGTGCCAGCAGCCCAAGGACAGGGGAGAACACTGAAGCTTTCTTT. It codes for CASSPRTGENTEAFF.

This chain joins TRBV5-1 and TRBJ2-1, with 10 bases matching TRBD2. V lost 5 bases to trimming and J lost 6 bases; unmatched junction nucleotides: 8. Germline assignment: CDR1 SGHRS and CDR2 YFSETQ. CDR3 length: 15 amino acids. CDR3 sequence reads: CASSYGTSVSNEQFF. CDR3 nucleotides: TGCGCCAGCAGTTACGGGACTAGCGTGAGCAATGAGCAGTTCTTC.

The chain links TRBV30 to TRBJ1-1; 10 nucleotides align to TRBD1. The CDR3 covers 12 residues. With V trimmed by 8 bases and J by 5 bases, 5 bases remained unmatched. The germline V gene encodes CDR1 GTSNPN and CDR2 SVGIG (reference sequence). The CDR3 region has the DNA TGTGCCGGCGACAGGGGGCGGACTGAAGCTTTCTTT. Amino acid sequence: CAGDRGRTEAFF.

The V gene is TRBV7-2, the J gene TRBJ2-2; D might be TRBD1 (6 bases). This CDR3 has 16 residues. Germline CDR1 is SGHTA and CDR2 is FQGNSA. V was pared by 2 bases and J by 2 bases, with 12 bases between. CDR3 loop: CASSLMAGTNTGELFF. CDR3 nucleotide sequence: TGTGCCAGCAGCTTAATGGCAGGGACAAACACCGGGGAGCTGTTTTTT. Filled out from reference TRBV7-2 and TRBJ2-2, the complete variable domain reads GAGVSQSPSNKVTEKGKDVELRCDPISGHTALYWYRQSLGQGLEFLIYFQGNSAPDKSGLPSDRFSAERTGGSVSTLTIQRTQQEDSAVYLCASSLMAGTNTGELFFGEGSRLTVL.

V is TRBV7-7 and J is TRBJ2-5; D unclear. CDR1 SSHAT and CDR2 FNYEAQ come from the germline V gene (reference sequence). V was shortened by 0 bases and J by 0 bases, with 5 bases between the two germline ends. The CDR3 is 14 amino acids. The CDR3 loop reads CASSLAGNQETQYF. DNA for the CDR3: TGTGCCAGCAGCTTAGCGGGTAACCAAGAGACCCAGTACTTC.

This rearrangement joins TRBV7-2 to TRBJ2-7; 10 nucleotides align to TRBD2. CDR3 length equals 16 residues. V trimming: 1 base; J trimming: 4 bases; junction bases outside the gene matches: 7. Per the germline V gene, CDR1 is SGHTA and CDR2 is FQGNSA. CDR3 region: CASSLVPSGGTYEQYF. CDR3 nucleotides: TGTGCCAGCAGCTTAGTCCCTAGCGGGGGCACTTACGAGCAGTACTTC. The entire variable domain, with the rest obtained from reference TRBV7-2 and TRBJ2-7, is as follows: GAGVSQSPSNKVTEKGKDVELRCDPISGHTALYWYRQSLGQGLEFLIYFQGNSAPDKSGLPSDRFSAERTGGSVSTLTIQRTQQEDSAVYLCASSLVPSGGTYEQYFGPGTRLTVT.

The CDR3 sequence: CATMGPGRTGELFF. In nucleotides, the CDR3 is TGTGCCACCATGGGGCCAGGGAGAACCGGGGAGCTGTTTTTT. This chain uses TRBV25-1 with TRBJ2-2; D tentatively reads TRBD1 or TRBD2 (5 bases each). The germline V and J ends were trimmed by 10 bases and 5 bases, with 17 bases remaining between them. The germline V gene encodes CDR1 MGHDK and CDR2 SYGVNS. The CDR3 spans 14 residues.

As concerns this clone: A read error is likely here: a far larger clone is one base away. V gene TRBV29-1 combines with J gene TRBJ2-1; tentatively, D is TRBD2 (5 bases). Germline assignment: CDR1 SQVTM and CDR2 ANQGSEA. The CDR3 is 14 amino acids. CDR3 nucleotides: TGCAGCGTTGCAAAGGACTTCATTAACAATGAGCGGTTCTTC. Protein: CSVAKDFINNERFF.